These 5 T cell receptor beta chains came from one sample sequenced in a study of T cell responses to AZD1222 COVID-19 vaccine. The method was immunoSEQ multiplex PCR; TCRdb's version includes in-frame clones alone and lacks a portion of them. This table has tens of thousands of clones, under 95% appearing once. The sequencing used peripheral blood, collected on day 0 of AZD1222 vaccination. The receptors were gathered from an adult in good health.

The chain combines TRBV19 with TRBJ1-5, with D possibly matching TRBD1 (6 bases). Trimming took 5 bases from V and 1 from J, leaving 12 bases between them. Germline CDR1 is LNHDA and CDR2 is SQIVND (reference sequence). The CDR3 is 15 residues long. CDR3 region: CASSPDRLSNQPQHF. CDR3 DNA sequence: TGTGCCAGTAGTCCCGACAGGTTGAGCAATCAGCCCCAGCATTTT.

The rearrangement joins TRBV18 to TRBJ2-7; 8 nucleotides line up with TRBD2. Germline trimming cut 2 bases from V and 5 bases from J; bases unmatched to any gene: 8. CDR1 is KGHSH, CDR2 LQKENI, per germline. CDR3 length equals 15 residues. The CDR3, as DNA: TGTGCCAGCTCACCAGCGGCTATGCGGGAGGACGAGCAGTACTTC. Translation: CASSPAAMREDEQYF. The whole variable domain, filled in from reference TRBV18 and TRBJ2-7, reads NAGVMQNPRHLVRRRGQEARLRCSPMKGHSHVYWYRQLPEEGLKFMVYLQKENIIDESGMPKERFSAEFPKEGPSILRIQQVVRGDSAAYFCASSPAAMREDEQYFGPGTRLTVT.

The chain uses TRBV6-1 and TRBJ1-4; D is uncertain. V lost 1 base, J lost 12 bases, and 18 bases lay in between. Germline V lookup: CDR1 MNHNS, CDR2 SASEGT. This CDR3 is 15 amino acids long. The chain's CDR3 is CASSEGGMASGQLFF. The CDR3 DNA is TGTGCCAGCAGTGAAGGTGGCATGGCGTCCGGGCAACTGTTTTTT.

The chain joins TRBV14 to TRBJ1-2; D ambiguous. V lost 4 bases and J 3 bases, leaving 15 bases between the germline ends. This CDR3 has 15 amino acids. Germline V lookup: CDR1 SGHDN, CDR2 FVKESK. CDR3 amino acids: CASSLTGRKDYGYTF. CDR3 coding DNA: TGTGCCAGCAGCCTCACCGGGAGGAAAGACTATGGCTACACCTTC.

The rearrangement links TRBV19 to TRBJ2-7; D call uncertain. V dropped 3 bases and J dropped 0 bases, with 9 bases sitting between them. This CDR3 is built from 14 residues. The germline V gene encodes CDR1 LNHDA and CDR2 SQIVND (reference sequence). The CDR3 sequence is CASSMGNPSYEQYF. DNA for the CDR3: TGTGCCAGTAGTATGGGTAATCCCTCCTACGAGCAGTACTTC.